This T cell receptor (beta chain) was found in a study of post-analysis software for immune sequencing data. The wider study: Courses of disease covered relapsing-remitting, secondary progressive and progressive-relapsing multiple sclerosis.

This CDR3 is built from 16 residues. Trimming pared 2 bases from V and 1 base from J, leaving 14 bases between. Germline CDR1 is SGHVS and CDR2 is FQNEAQ. Concerning this clonotype itself: Its target is unknown.

Unique molecular identifiers were built into the TCR beta cDNA libraries. From the PCR reads, TCRdb called clonotypes with MiXCR, one entry per CDR3 protein. The sample holds fewer than 900,000 distinct CDR3 sequences; 40% to 55% are singletons and the top ten take roughly 4.4%. Whole-study findings and limits: Significantly lower normalized Chao1 diversity was found in patients with multiple sclerosis relative to controls. Controls had lower frequencies than patients of four or five TRBV segments, which included TRBV5-6, TRBV5-1 and TRBV20-1.

The genes are TRBV7-8 and TRBJ2-5; D not certain. Sequencing used blood. This receptor was identified in a girl aged 5-17 years with multiple sclerosis. CDR3: CASSLTGTGPQETQYF. In nucleotides, the CDR3 is TGTGCCAGCAGCTTAACTGGAACCGGCCCCCAAGAGACCCAGTACTTC.